This TCR beta chain was retrieved from a study of human T cells and chemical hapten exposure. Study overall: Once 0.01% DPC had been applied to the upper back by patch test, readings were taken at 6 days.

The library put unique molecular identifiers onto individual cDNA molecules. TCRdb independently ran MiXCR on the RACE reads; one entry per CDR3 protein. The data contain 82,000 or so distinct CDR3 sequences, roughly 13% of them singletons. The time point: patch test 3, about 24 weeks after DPC sensitization. Described treatment: therapeutic diphenylcyclopropenone sensitization with weekly scalp DPC. Findings and limits, study-wide: While controls formed fewer of them, expanded TCRs formed significantly more large CDR3 similarity clusters. With regard to DPC sensitization, TCRs above 1 in 1000 frequency did not change.

This clonotype was observed at least ten times. Its target is not known. The germline CDR1 and CDR2 sequences are SNHLY and FYNNEI. Trimming at V came to 6 bases and at J to 2 bases, leaving 6 bases not matched to a gene. The CDR3 consists of 17 residues. The chain uses TRBV2 and TRBJ2-1; TRBD2 agrees at 14 bases. The sample here was whole blood, taken in connection with sensitization to the hapten diphenylcyclopropenone (DPC). The origin of this receptor is a woman in her 50s with alopecia areata. Some clones in this sample may be carry-over from other donors' samples. CDR3 protein: CASRQGLAGAPYNEQFF. The CDR3 DNA reads TGTGCCAGCAGGCAGGGACTAGCGGGAGCGCCCTACAATGAGCAGTTCTTC.